Each of the 27 T cell receptor beta chains below was sequenced from the same sample in a study of T cells in Graves' hyperthyroidism and ophthalmopathy. Amplified regions were TCR beta CDR3 sequences from RNA transcripts. First-round RT-PCR with HTBI primers amplified the TCR CDR3 region. In TCRdb, the multiplex PCR reads were re-called with MiXCR into one record per CDR3 protein. Among some 570,000 distinct CDR3 sequences listed, 14% were seen once. Input material: blood. The origin of the receptors is a woman aged 18-29 years with Graves' ophthalmopathy.

This clonotype has at least ten counts. The V and J genes are TRBV18 and TRBJ2-3, with 9 bases identical to TRBD1. The V and J ends lost 5 bases and 8 bases, in that order; junction bases with no gene match: 11. Germline V lookup: CDR1 KGHSH, CDR2 LQKENI. This CDR3 is built from 15 residues. CDR3 sequence (DNA): TGTGCCAGCTCAGCCCGGGACAGGGAAGTGAGTACGCAGTATTTT. This gives the protein CASSARDREVSTQYF.

In its sample, this clonotype was seen many times. V and J are TRBV2 and TRBJ2-1; D remains unclear. The CDR3 spans 14 residues. Between the trimmed V and J ends, which lost 5 bases and 4 bases, there was a span of 12 bases. The germline V gene has CDR1 SNHLY and CDR2 FYNNEI. DNA of the CDR3: TGTGCCAGCAGTACCCCAATAAGATACAATGAGCAGTTCTTC. This translates into CASSTPIRYNEQFF.

This clonotype was observed many times. V usage is TRBV11-2 and J usage is TRBJ2-3, with 7 bases lining up with TRBD2. Germline-derived CDR1 and CDR2 are SGHAT and FQNNGV. This CDR3 has 14 amino acids. V was pared by 4 bases and J by 2 bases, with 3 bases of the junction left unmatched. The CDR3 DNA follows: TGTGCCAGCAGCTCGCGGGACTACACAGATACGCAGTATTTT. Protein product: CASSSRDYTDTQYF.

The sample holds many counts of this clonotype. The chain uses TRBV9 and TRBJ2-7; D remains ambiguous. Germline-derived CDR1 and CDR2 are SGDLS and YYNGEE. Trimming took off 0 bases at V and 2 bases at J, with 3 bases between the two ends. This CDR3 contains 12 residues. CDR3: CASSVDPYEQYF. CDR3 coding DNA: TGTGCCAGCAGCGTAGACCCCTACGAGCAGTACTTC.

This clonotype was found many times. This rearrangement joins TRBV20-1 to TRBJ2-3; D is undetermined. This CDR3 is 14 amino acids long. With 0 bases removed from V and 5 bases from J, the gap between germline ends came to 12 bases. CDR1 is DFQATT, CDR2 SNEGSKA, per germline (reference sequence). In DNA form, the CDR3 reads TGCAGTGCTAGAGACCCACGGGCAGGAGATACGCAGTATTTT. Translating it yields CSARDPRAGDTQYF.

Comments on this clonotype: A read error may explain this, as a much larger clone is one base away. The rearrangement uses TRBV5-4 and TRBJ1-1; D ambiguous. V gave up 2 bases and J gave up 0 bases, with 11 bases separating them. The CDR3 contains 15 residues. Germline lookup yields CDR1 SGHNT and CDR2 YYREEE (reference sequence). DNA of the CDR3: TGTGCCAGCAGCTTCTTTGGCAGGATGAACACTGAAGCTTTCTTT. Translation gives CASSFFGRMNTEAFF.

On this clonotype: A much more abundant neighbour one base away suggests this may be a read error. The chain carries TRBV24-1 and TRBJ2-7; D gene uncertain. The germline V and J ends were trimmed by 5 bases and 4 bases, with 8 bases remaining between them. The CDR3 extends over 12 amino acids. Germline V lookup: CDR1 KGHDR, CDR2 SFDVKD. CDR3 protein: CATSGNSYEQYF. Here the CDR3 DNA reads TGTGCCACCAGTGGGAACAGTTACGAGCAGTACTTC.

The CDR3 spells CASSVQGTRTGELFF. The CDR3 DNA sequence: TGTGCCAGTAGTGTCCAGGGGACCCGCACCGGGGAGCTGTTTTTT. The chain employs TRBV19 and TRBJ2-2; perhaps TRBD1 as D (6 bases). V dropped 5 bases and J dropped 4 bases, with 14 bases sitting between them. This CDR3 has 15 amino acids. Per germline, CDR1 LNHDA and CDR2 SQIVND (reference sequence). Complete variable domain (other parts from reference TRBV19 and TRBJ2-2): DGGITQSPKYLFRKEGQNVTLSCEQNLNHDAMYWYRQDPGQGLRLIYYSQIVNDFQKGDIAEGYSVSREKKESFPLTVTSAQKNPTAFYLCASSVQGTRTGELFFGEGSRLTVL.

The table lists this clonotype with a few counts. V usage is TRBV7-9 and J usage is TRBJ2-1, with D maybe TRBD1 (5 bases). Trimming took 11 bases from V and 5 from J, leaving 13 bases between them. The CDR3 spans 12 residues. Germline lookup yields CDR1 SEHNR and CDR2 FQNEAQ (reference sequence). In DNA form, the CDR3 reads TGTGCCGACGTAGACAGAAACAATGAGCAGTTCTTC. It yields the protein CADVDRNNEQFF.

On this clonotype itself: The junction shows a germline mismatch at one end, possibly a read error. The CDR3 coding sequence is TGTGCCGGCAGTTTGCTGGGGGGCCCCCCCCCCAATGAGCAGTTCTTC. Its translation is CAGSLLGGPPPNEQFF. This chain connects TRBV28 to TRBJ2-1; possibly TRBD1 or TRBD2 for D (6 bases each). Germline values: CDR1 MDHEN, CDR2 SYDVKM. CDR3 length: 16 amino acids.

The rearrangement links TRBV12-3 or TRBV12-4 to TRBJ2-1, with TRBD2 matching 12 bases. The CDR3 contains 16 residues. The V gene end was trimmed by 6 bases and the J gene end by 8 bases; junction bases not matched to a gene: 11. CDR3: CASSRWTSGKRHEQFF. CDR3 bases: TGTGCCAGCAGCCGCTGGACTAGCGGGAAACGCCATGAGCAGTTCTTC.

Many counts were recorded for this clonotype. V usage is TRBV7-8 and J usage is TRBJ2-5; 7 bases are a match to TRBD1. Trimming took 7 bases from V and 2 from J; bases not matched to a gene: 4. This CDR3 region has 13 residues. Germline-derived CDR1 and CDR2 are SGHVS and FQNEAQ. The CDR3 spells CASTDRVQETQYF. CDR3 DNA: TGTGCCAGCACCGACAGGGTTCAAGAGACCCAGTACTTC.

This clonotype was seen many times. The chain uses TRBV2 and TRBJ1-4; TRBD1 might be the D (6 bases). Trimming took 7 bases from V and 0 from J, leaving 12 bases between them. CDR3 size: 15 residues. Germline-derived CDR1 and CDR2 are SNHLY and FYNNEI. The CDR3 reads CASITGTATNEKLFF. The CDR3 DNA is TGTGCCAGCATAACAGGGACGGCAACTAATGAAAAACTGTTTTTT.

The table lists this clonotype with a few counts. V gene TRBV29-1 combines with J gene TRBJ2-6, with D perhaps TRBD2 (5 bases). The germline V gene has CDR1 SQVTM and CDR2 ANQGSEA. The V end lost 8 bases, the J end lost 0 bases, and 8 bases lay between the germline ends. The CDR3 extends over 13 amino acids. The CDR3 region has the DNA TGCAGCACTAGGAGCTCTGGGGCCAACGTCCTGACTTTC. Its translation is CSTRSSGANVLTF.

The J gene is TRBJ2-7, the V gene TRBV5-1, with D possibly matching TRBD1 (5 bases). The CDR3 length is 13 residues. Germline CDR1 SGHRS, CDR2 YFSETQ. V was cut by 0 bases and J by 5 bases, with 9 bases left in between. The CDR3 sequence: CASSLARADEQYF. CDR3 sequence (DNA): TGCGCCAGCAGCTTGGCCAGGGCGGACGAGCAGTACTTC. Full variable domain (missing parts from reference TRBV5-1 and TRBJ2-7): KAGVTQTPRYLIKTRGQQVTLSCSPISGHRSVSWYQQTPGQGLQFLFEYFSETQRNKGNFPGRFSGRQFSNSRSEMNVSTLELGDSALYLCASSLARADEQYFGPGTRLTVT.

The chain joins TRBV9 to TRBJ2-7; no reliable D call. The CDR3 sequence is 13 residues long. Germline V CDR1 and CDR2: SGDLS, YYNGEE. V lost 3 bases and J 3 bases, leaving 10 bases between the germline ends. The CDR3 DNA reads as TGTGCCAGCAGCGGGGCCAACCTCTACGAGCAGTACTTC. It specifies CASSGANLYEQYF.

The chain has TRBV5-1 and TRBJ2-5; D might be TRBD1 or TRBD2, each matching 5 bases. The V gene lost 4 bases and the J gene lost 7 bases, with 17 bases spanning the gap. The germline gives CDR1 SGHRS, CDR2 YFSETQ. The CDR3 runs to 14 residues. The chain's CDR3 is CASSEGTEAGTQYF. The DNA of the CDR3 is TGCGCCAGCAGCGAGGGGACGGAGGCAGGGACCCAGTACTTC.

This clonotype was picked up many times. This CDR3 is CSASSPDRDKFQGQYF. The CDR3 DNA reads as TGCAGTGCTAGCTCCCCTGACCGGGACAAGTTCCAAGGGCAGTACTTC. The J gene is TRBJ2-7, the V gene TRBV20-1; the D gene is possibly TRBD1 (6 bases). There are 16 residues in the CDR3. V lost 3 bases and J 9 bases, leaving 27 bases between the germline ends. The germline gives CDR1 DFQATT, CDR2 SNEGSKA (reference sequence).

This clonotype was recorded at least ten times. This chain links TRBV2 with TRBJ2-3, with TRBD2 as a possible D gene (6 bases). Germline CDR1 reads SNHLY; CDR2 reads FYNNEI. V shed 4 bases and J shed 10 bases, with 18 bases lying between them. The CDR3 totals 14 residues. Here the CDR3 DNA reads TGTGCCAGCAGTGTTTCCCCCGGGAGTAATCCGCAGTATTTT. Translation: CASSVSPGSNPQYF.

Note on this clonotype: This may stem from a read error, because a much larger clone lies one nucleotide away. The chain carries TRBV2 and TRBJ1-6, with TRBD1 identical over 7 bases. This CDR3 spans 13 amino acids. Per germline, CDR1 SNHLY and CDR2 FYNNEI. The CDR3 is CVSSEWDSSPLHF. The CDR3 DNA is TGTGTCAGCAGTGAATGGGACAGCTCACCCCTCCACTTT. Complete variable domain (other parts from reference TRBV2 and TRBJ1-6): EPEVTQTPSHQVTQMGQEVILRCVPISNHLYFYWYRQILGQKVEFLVSFYNNEISEKSEIFDDQFSVERPDGSNFTLKIRSTKLEDSAMYFCVSSEWDSSPLHFGNGTRLTVT.

In its sample, this clonotype was seen many times. The chain combines TRBV7-2 with TRBJ1-5; a possible D gene is TRBD1 (5 bases). Germline V lookup: CDR1 SGHTA, CDR2 FQGNSA. The length of the CDR3 is 17 residues. The V end was cut by 0 bases, the J end by 2 bases, with 14 bases between. DNA of the CDR3: TGTGCCAGCAGCTTAGCGCAGACAGCTCTGGGCAATCAGCCCCAGCATTTT. Its protein is CASSLAQTALGNQPQHF.

This clonotype was counted at least ten times. The chain joins TRBV28 to TRBJ1-2; 7 bases map to TRBD1. This CDR3 is built from 16 residues. J was trimmed by 7 bases and V by 6 bases; bases with no gene match: 17. Germline lookup yields CDR1 MDHEN and CDR2 SYDVKM. The CDR3, as DNA: TGTGCCAGCAGGAAGGGACAGTCTACACCCTATTCTGGCTACACCTTC. This gives the protein CASRKGQSTPYSGYTF.

This chain links TRBV6-1 with TRBJ2-7, with D perhaps matching TRBD1 (5 bases). Germline V gene data show CDR1 as MNHNS and CDR2 as SASEGT. The CDR3 runs 13 residues. V lost 5 bases and J 3 bases, leaving 11 bases between the germline ends. The CDR3 protein is CASSRRRDYEQYF. CDR3 bases: TGTGCCAGCAGTCGGCGCAGGGACTACGAGCAGTACTTC.

The chain has TRBV5-4 and TRBJ2-5, with a possible D match to TRBD1 (8 bases). V dropped 0 bases and J dropped 4 bases, with 13 bases sitting between them. The germline V gene encodes CDR1 SGHNT and CDR2 YYREEE (reference sequence). The CDR3 runs 15 residues. The CDR3 nucleotides are TGTGCCAGCAGCTTGGACAGGGGGGGGAGAGAGACCCAGTACTTC. Its protein is CASSLDRGGRETQYF. Full variable domain (outside the CDR3, taken from reference TRBV5-4 and TRBJ2-5): ETGVTQSPTHLIKTRGQQVTLRCSSQSGHNTVSWYQQALGQGPQFIFQYYREEENGRGNFPPRFSGLQFPNYSSELNVNALELDDSALYLCASSLDRGGRETQYFGPGTRLLVL.

This clonotype occurred many times. This rearrangement joins TRBV12-3 or TRBV12-4 to TRBJ2-1; TRBD2 matches 14 bases. The CDR3 covers 16 residues. V was pared by 3 bases and J by 5 bases, with 3 bases of the junction left unmatched. The CDR3 nucleotides are TGTGCCAGCAGTTTGGGGACTAGCGGGAGAGACAATGAGCAGTTCTTC. The encoded protein is CASSLGTSGRDNEQFF.

This clonotype appeared many times. The V and J genes are TRBV27 and TRBJ1-4; D possibly corresponds to TRBD1 (6 bases). Between the trimmed V and J ends, which lost 4 bases and 6 bases, there was a span of 12 bases. This CDR3 has 14 residues. Germline values: CDR1 MNHEY, CDR2 SMNVEV (reference sequence). The CDR3 DNA follows: TGTGCCAGCAGTTCGCAGGGGTGGGATGAAAAACTGTTTTTT. Its translation: CASSSQGWDEKLFF.

This clonotype has ten or more counts. The chain recombines TRBV2 with TRBJ1-2, with D uncertain. The CDR3 extends over 13 amino acids. CDR1 SNHLY and CDR2 FYNNEI come from the germline V gene. V lost 6 bases and J 5 bases, leaving 13 bases between the germline ends. The CDR3 DNA sequence: TGTGCCAGCAGCGCGGTGGAGTTATATGGCTACACCTTC. Translating it yields CASSAVELYGYTF.